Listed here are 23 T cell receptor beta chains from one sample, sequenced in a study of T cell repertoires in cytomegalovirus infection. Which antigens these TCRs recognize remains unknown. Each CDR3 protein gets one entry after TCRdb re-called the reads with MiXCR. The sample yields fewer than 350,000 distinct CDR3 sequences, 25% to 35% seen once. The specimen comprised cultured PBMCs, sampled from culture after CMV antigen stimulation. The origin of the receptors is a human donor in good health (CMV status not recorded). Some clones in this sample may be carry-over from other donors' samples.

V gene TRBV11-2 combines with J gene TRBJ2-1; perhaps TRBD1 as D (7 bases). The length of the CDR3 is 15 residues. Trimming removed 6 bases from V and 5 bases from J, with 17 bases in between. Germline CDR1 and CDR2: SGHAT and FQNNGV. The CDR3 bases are TGTGCCAGCAGGGACGGCCAGGGGGGCGACAATGAGCAGTTCTTC. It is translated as CASRDGQGGDNEQFF.

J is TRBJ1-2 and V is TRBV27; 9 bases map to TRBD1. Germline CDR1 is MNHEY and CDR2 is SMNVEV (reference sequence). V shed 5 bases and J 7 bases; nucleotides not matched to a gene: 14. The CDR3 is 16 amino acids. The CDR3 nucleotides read TGTGCCAGCAGTATCCGTCGGGACAGGGAGGAGTCTGGCTACACCTTC. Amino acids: CASSIRRDREESGYTF.

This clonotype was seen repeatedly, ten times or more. The CDR3, as DNA: TGTGCCAGCAGTTCCGGGACAGATTATGGCTACACCTTC. This encodes CASSSGTDYGYTF. The chain uses TRBV6-1 and TRBJ1-2, with 7 bases that match TRBD1. Trimming at V came to 5 bases and at J to 5 bases, leaving 5 bases not matched to a gene. The CDR3 has 13 amino acids. Germline V gene data show CDR1 as MNHNS and CDR2 as SASEGT.

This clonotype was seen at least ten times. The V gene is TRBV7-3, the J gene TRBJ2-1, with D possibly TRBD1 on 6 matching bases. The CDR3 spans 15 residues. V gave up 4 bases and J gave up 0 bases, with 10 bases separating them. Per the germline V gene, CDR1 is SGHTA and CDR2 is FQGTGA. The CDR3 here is CASSSSGDSYNEQFF. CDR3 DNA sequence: TGTGCCAGCAGCTCCTCAGGGGACTCCTACAATGAGCAGTTCTTC.

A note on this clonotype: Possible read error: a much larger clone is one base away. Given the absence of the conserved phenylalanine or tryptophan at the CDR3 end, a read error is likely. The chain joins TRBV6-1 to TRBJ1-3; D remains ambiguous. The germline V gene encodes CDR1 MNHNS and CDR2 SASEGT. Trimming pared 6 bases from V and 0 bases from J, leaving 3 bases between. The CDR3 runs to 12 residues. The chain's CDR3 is CASSFSGNTIYI. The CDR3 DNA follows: TGTGCCAGCAGCTTCTCTGGAAACACCATATATATT.

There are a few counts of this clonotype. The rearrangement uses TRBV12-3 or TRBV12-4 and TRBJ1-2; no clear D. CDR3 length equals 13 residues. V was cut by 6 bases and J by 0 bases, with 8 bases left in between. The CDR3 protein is CASRVPSNYGYTF. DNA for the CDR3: TGTGCCAGCAGGGTCCCTTCTAACTATGGCTACACCTTC.

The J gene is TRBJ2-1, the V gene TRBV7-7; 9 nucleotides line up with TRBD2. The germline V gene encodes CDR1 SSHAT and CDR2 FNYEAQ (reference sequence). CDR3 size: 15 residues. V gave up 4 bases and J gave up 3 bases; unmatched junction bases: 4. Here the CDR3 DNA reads TGTGCCAGCAGCTCGAGCGGGGGGCACTACAATGAGCAGTTCTTC. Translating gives CASSSSGGHYNEQFF.

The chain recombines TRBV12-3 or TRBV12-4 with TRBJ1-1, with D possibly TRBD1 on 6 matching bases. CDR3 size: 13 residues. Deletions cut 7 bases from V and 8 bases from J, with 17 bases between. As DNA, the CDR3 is TGTGCCAGCACCCTCGGGGGGGGCCGAGAAGCTTTCTTT. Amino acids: CASTLGGGREAFF.

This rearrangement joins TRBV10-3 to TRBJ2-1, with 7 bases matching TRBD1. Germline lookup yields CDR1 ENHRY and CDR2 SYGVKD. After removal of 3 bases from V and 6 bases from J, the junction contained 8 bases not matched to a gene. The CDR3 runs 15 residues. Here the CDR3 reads CAISDTGAPSNEQFF. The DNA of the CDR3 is TGTGCCATCAGTGACACAGGGGCCCCGTCCAATGAGCAGTTCTTC.

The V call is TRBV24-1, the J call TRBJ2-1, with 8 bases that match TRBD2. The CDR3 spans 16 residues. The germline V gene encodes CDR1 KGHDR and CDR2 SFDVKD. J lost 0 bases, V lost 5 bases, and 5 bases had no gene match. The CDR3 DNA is TGTGCCACCAGTGCGGTAGCGGGGACCTCCTACAATGAGCAGTTCTTC. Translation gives CATSAVAGTSYNEQFF.

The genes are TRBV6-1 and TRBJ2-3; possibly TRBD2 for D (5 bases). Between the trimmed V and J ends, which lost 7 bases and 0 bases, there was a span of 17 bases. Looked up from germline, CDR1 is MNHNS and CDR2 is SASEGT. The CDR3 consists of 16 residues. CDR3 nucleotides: TGTGCCAGCATAAAAAGCGGAGGCCCTAGCACAGATACGCAGTATTTT. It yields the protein CASIKSGGPSTDTQYF.

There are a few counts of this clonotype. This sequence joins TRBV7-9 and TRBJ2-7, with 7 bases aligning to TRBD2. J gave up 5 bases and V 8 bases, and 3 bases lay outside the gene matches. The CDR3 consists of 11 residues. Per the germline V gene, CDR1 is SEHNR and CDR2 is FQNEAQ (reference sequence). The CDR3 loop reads CASLGGDEQYF. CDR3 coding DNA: TGTGCCAGCTTGGGAGGGGACGAGCAGTACTTC.

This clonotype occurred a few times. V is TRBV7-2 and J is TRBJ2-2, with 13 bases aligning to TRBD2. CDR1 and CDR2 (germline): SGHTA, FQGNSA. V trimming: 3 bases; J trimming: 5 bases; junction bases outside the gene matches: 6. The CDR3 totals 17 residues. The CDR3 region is CASSLNQLAGGTGELFF. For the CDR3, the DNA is TGTGCCAGCAGCTTGAATCAACTAGCGGGGGGGACCGGGGAGCTGTTTTTT.

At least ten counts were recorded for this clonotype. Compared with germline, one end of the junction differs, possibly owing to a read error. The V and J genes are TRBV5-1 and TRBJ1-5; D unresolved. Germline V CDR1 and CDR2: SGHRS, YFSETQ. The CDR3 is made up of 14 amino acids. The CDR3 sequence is CASSLDGSNQPQHF. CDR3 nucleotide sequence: TGTGCCAGCAGCTTAGACGGAAGCAATCAGCCCCAGCATTTT.

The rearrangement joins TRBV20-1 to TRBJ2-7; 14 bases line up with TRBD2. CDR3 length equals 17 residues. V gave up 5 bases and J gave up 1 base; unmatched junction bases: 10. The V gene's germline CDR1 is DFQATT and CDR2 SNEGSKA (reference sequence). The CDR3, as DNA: TGCAGTGCTGTCTCCGGACTAGCGGGAGGATTTTCCTACGAGCAGTACTTC. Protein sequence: CSAVSGLAGGFSYEQYF.

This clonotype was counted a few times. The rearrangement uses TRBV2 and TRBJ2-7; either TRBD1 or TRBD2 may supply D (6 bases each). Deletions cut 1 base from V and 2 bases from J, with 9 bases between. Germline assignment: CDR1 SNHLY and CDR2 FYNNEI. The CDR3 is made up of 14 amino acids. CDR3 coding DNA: TGTGCCAGCAGTGAAGGGAGGGGGGCCTACGAGCAGTACTTC. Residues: CASSEGRGAYEQYF.

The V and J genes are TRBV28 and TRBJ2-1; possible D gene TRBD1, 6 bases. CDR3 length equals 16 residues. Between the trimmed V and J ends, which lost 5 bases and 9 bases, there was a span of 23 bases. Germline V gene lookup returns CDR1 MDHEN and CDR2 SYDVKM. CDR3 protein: CASSPITGSGIVEQFF. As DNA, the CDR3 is TGTGCCAGCAGTCCCATTACAGGGTCAGGTATCGTTGAGCAGTTCTTC. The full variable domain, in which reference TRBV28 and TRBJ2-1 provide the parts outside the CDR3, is DVKVTQSSRYLVKRTGEKVFLECVQDMDHENMFWYRQDPGLGLRLIYFSYDVKMKEKGDIPEGYSVSREKKERFSLILESASTNQTSMYLCASSPITGSGIVEQFFGPGTRLTVL.

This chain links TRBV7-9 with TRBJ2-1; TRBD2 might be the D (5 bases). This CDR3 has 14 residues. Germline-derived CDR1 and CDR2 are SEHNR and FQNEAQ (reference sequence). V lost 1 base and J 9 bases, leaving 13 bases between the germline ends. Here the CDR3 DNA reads TGTGCCAGCAGCTTAGGGTGTTCGGGATGTGAGCAGTTCTTC. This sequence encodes CASSLGCSGCEQFF.

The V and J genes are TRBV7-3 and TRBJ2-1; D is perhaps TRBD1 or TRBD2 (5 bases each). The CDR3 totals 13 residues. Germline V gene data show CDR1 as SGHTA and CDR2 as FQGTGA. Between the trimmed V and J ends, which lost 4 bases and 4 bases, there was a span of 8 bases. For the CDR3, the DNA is TGTGCCAGCAGCTGGGACCGGTACAATGAGCAGTTCTTC. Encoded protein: CASSWDRYNEQFF.

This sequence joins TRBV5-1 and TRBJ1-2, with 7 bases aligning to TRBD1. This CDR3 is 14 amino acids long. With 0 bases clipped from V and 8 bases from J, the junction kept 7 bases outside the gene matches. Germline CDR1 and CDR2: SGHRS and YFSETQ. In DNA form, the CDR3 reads TGCGCCAGCAGCTTGGAGTTTGCAGGGGGAGGCTACACCTTC. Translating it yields CASSLEFAGGGYTF.

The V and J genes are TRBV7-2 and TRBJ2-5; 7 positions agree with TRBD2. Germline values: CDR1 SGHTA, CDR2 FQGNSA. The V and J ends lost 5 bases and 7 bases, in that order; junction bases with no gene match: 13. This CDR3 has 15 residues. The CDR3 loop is CASSPRDRREGTQYF. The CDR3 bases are TGTGCCAGCAGCCCCCGAGACAGAAGGGAGGGGACCCAGTACTTC.

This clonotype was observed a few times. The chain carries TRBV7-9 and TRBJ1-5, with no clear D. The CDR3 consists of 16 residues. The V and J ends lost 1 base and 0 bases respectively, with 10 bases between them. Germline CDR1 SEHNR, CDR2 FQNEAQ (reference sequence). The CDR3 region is CASSLVAGNSNQPQHF. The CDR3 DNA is TGTGCCAGCAGCTTAGTGGCAGGAAATAGCAATCAGCCCCAGCATTTT.

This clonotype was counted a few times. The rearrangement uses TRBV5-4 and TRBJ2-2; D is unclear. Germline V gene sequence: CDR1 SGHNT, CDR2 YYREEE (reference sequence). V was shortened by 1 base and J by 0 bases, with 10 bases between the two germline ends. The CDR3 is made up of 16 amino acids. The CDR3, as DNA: TGTGCCAGCAGCTTGTCGAGCCAGGCGAACACCGGGGAGCTGTTTTTT. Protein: CASSLSSQANTGELFF.